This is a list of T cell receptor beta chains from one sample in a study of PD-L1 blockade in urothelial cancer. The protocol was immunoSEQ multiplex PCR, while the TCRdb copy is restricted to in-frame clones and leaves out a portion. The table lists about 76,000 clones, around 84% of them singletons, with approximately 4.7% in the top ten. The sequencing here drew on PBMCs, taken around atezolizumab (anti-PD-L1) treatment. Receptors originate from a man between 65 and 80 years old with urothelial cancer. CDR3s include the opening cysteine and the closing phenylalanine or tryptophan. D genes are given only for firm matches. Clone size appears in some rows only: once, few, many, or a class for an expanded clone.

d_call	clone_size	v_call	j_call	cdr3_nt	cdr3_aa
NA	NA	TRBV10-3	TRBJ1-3	TGTGCCATCAGTGTCGAGGGGGCTGGAAACACCATATATTTT	CAISVEGAGNTIYF
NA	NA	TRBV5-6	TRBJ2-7	TGTGCCAGCAGCTTGGACCTCAGGGGCGAGCAGTACTTC	CASSLDLRGEQYF
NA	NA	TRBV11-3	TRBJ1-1	TGTGCCAGCAGCTTAGCCGACAGAATTAACACTGAAGCTTTCTTT	CASSLADRINTEAFF
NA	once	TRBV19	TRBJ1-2	TGTGCCAGTAGTATCGCCTCGACTGCTAACTATGGCTACACCTTC	CASSIASTANYGYTF
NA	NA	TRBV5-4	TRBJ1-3	TGTGCCAGCAGCTTGATTTCGCAGGCTGGAAACACCATATATTTT	CASSLISQAGNTIYF
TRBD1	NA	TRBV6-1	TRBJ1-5	TGTGCCAGCAGTGACGCGACAGGGGTCGTGGGTCAGCCCCAGCATTTT	CASSDATGVVGQPQHF
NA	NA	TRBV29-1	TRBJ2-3	TGCAGCGTTGATCAGCGACTTAGCACAGATACGCAGTATTTT	CSVDQRLSTDTQYF
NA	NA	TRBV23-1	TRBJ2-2	TGCGCCAGCAGTCAACACCCACCATACCAAAGACAGGTGATAGGGGAGCTGTTTTTT	CASSQHPPYQRQVIGELFF
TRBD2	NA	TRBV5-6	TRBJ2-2	TGTGCCAGCAGCTTGCGGGGGGTGGCCGGGGAGCTGTTTTTT	CASSLRGVAGELFF
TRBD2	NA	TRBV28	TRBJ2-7	TGTGCCAGCAAAAGCCCTAGCGGAGTATACGAGCAGTACTTC	CASKSPSGVYEQYF
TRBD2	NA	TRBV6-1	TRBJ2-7	TGTGCCAGCAGTGAAGCAGCGGGACGGCACGAGCAGTACTTC	CASSEAAGRHEQYF
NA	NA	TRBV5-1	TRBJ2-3	TGCGCCAGCAGCCCGCAGGGTTTGGTAGATACGCAGTATTTT	CASSPQGLVDTQYF
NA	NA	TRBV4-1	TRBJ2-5	TGCGCCAGCAGCCAAGGGAGAAGCGCCCGACCGGTGTACCAAGAGACCCAGTACTTC	CASSQGRSARPVYQETQYF
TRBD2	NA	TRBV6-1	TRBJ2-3	TGTGCCAGCAGTGAAGAACCGGGACTAGCGGGAGAACAGTATTTT	CASSEEPGLAGEQYF